This TCR beta chain was recovered during a study of blood T cell repertoires in COVID-19. Overall study: From T cells, B-cell-depleted T cells, or PBMCs came the material, which was cDNA or gDNA.

The table came from immunoSEQ multiplex PCR; TCRdb's copy has only in-frame clones and leaves some out. The sample records roughly 65,000 clones, over 85% being singletons. The V segment lost 0 bases and the J segment 2 bases; nucleotides outside the gene matches: 3. CDR1 LNHNV and CDR2 YYDKDF come from the germline V gene (reference sequence). The CDR3 extends over 16 amino acids. The material sequenced was peripheral blood. The clonotype comes from a man between 65 and 85 years old with active COVID-19. The chain joins TRBV15 to TRBJ2-5, with 10 bases that match TRBD2. CDR3 sequence reads: CATSRDSAGGQETQYF. CDR3 coding DNA: TGTGCCACCAGCAGAGATTCAGCGGGGGGGCAAGAGACCCAGTACTTC.